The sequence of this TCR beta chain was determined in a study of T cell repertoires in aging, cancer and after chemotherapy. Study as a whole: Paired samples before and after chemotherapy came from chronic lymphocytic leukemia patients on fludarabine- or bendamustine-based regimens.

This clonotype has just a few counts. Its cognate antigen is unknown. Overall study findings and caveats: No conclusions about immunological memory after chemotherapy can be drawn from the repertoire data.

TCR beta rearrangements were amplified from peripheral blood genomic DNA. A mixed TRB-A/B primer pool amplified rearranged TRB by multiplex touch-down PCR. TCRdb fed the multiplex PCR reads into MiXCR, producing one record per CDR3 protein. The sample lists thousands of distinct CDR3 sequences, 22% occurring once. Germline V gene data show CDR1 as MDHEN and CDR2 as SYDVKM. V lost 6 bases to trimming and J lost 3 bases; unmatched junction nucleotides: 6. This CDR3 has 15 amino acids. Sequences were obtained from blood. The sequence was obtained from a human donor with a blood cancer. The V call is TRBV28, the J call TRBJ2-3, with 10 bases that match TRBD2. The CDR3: CASSPGLARTDTQYF. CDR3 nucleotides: TGTGCCAGCAGCCCGGGACTAGCGAGAACAGATACGCAGTATTTT.